These T cell receptor beta chains were read from a single sample in a study of type 1 regulatory T cells. TCRdb passed the reads through MiXCR, listing each CDR3 protein once. The sample holds approximately 19,000 distinct CDR3 sequences, roughly 10% seen once. Sequencing was done on a sample of CD4+ T cells, either the whole sample or a sorted fraction (not recorded which). The receptors here all came from a human donor in good health. Each CDR3 is given with its conserved first and last residue. D genes are given only for firm matches. Where a row states a size, it is once, few, many or the class of an expanded clone; other rows omit it.

>many|TRBJ1-2|TRBV19|TRBD1
TGTGCCAGTAGTGGGGGACAGTACTATGGCTACACCTTC
CASSGGQYYGYTF
>medium-sized|TRBJ2-1|TRBV20-1|.
TGCAGTGCTAGAGAGGCAGGGTTGGGATACAATGAGCAGTTCTTC
CSAREAGLGYNEQFF
>many|TRBJ2-3|TRBV24-1|.
TGTGCCACCAGTGATTTGCCGTCAGATACGCAGTATTTT
CATSDLPSDTQYF
>.|TRBJ2-1|TRBV29-1|.
TGCAGCACCCGGGGACGGTCCTACAATGAGCAGTTCTTC
CSTRGRSYNEQFF
>few|TRBJ2-3|TRBV30|.
TGTGCCTGGACGGCGAGTGCAGATACGCGGTATTTT
CAWTASADTRYF
>few|TRBJ2-7|TRBV19|.
TGTGCCAGTAGCCTACGGGGCAGGGCGGACGAGCAGTACTTC
CASSLRGRADEQYF
>many|TRBJ1-1|TRBV7-2|.
TGTGCCAGCAGCTCCTTCGGGGGAGAAGCTTTCTTT
CASSSFGGEAFF
>.|TRBJ1-1|TRBV10-3|.
TGTGCCATCAGTGGGCAGGCTGAAGCTTTCTTT
CAISGQAEAFF
>many|TRBJ2-7|TRBV5-1|.
TGCGCCAGCATTCAGGAGCAGTACTTC
CASIQEQYF
>many|TRBJ2-7|TRBV6-2/TRBV6-3|.
TGTGCCAGCAGGGTACAGAGTTTCTACGAGCAGTACTTC
CASRVQSFYEQYF
>many|TRBJ2-7|TRBV30|TRBD2
TGTGCCTGGAACAGCGGACTAGCGGCCTACGAGCAGTACTTC
CAWNSGLAAYEQYF
>medium-sized|TRBJ1-2|TRBV29-1|.
TGCAGCGTTGAAGCCCGGGGACGGGAGAGGGGCTACACCTTC
CSVEARGRERGYTF
>few|TRBJ2-1|TRBV5-1|TRBD2
TGCGCCAGCAGCTTGTCGACTAGCGGAGGTACCTACAATGAGCAGTTCTTC
CASSLSTSGGTYNEQFF
>few|TRBJ1-5|TRBV24-1|.
TGTGCCACCAGTGACCAGACATCTAATCAGCCCCAGCATTTT
CATSDQTSNQPQHF
>few|TRBJ2-1|TRBV20-1|.
TGCGGTGCTAGACCTAACGGCAGGAACCATGAGCAGTTCTTC
CGARPNGRNHEQFF
>many|TRBJ1-3|TRBV27|.
TGTGCCAGCAGTTCCCCCGGGCATGACACCATATATTTT
CASSSPGHDTIYF
>medium-sized|TRBJ2-7|TRBV5-1|.
TGCGCCAGCAAGAGACAGGACTCCTACGAGCAGTACTTC
CASKRQDSYEQYF
>.|TRBJ2-3|TRBV19|TRBD2
TGTGCCAGTAGTATGCGCCTAGCGGGACTCACAGATACGCAGTATTTT
CASSMRLAGLTDTQYF
>few|TRBJ2-5|TRBV20-1|.
TGCAGTGCAAAGGGGGAAACCACTAACCAAGAGACCCAGTACTTC
CSAKGETTNQETQYF
>few|TRBJ2-1|TRBV5-1|TRBD2
TGCGCCAGCAGTTTAAGGACTAGCGGGAGGACCTACAATGAGCAGTTCTTC
CASSLRTSGRTYNEQFF
>many|TRBJ1-1|TRBV29-1|.
TGCAGCTCCTCGAGGGGCTTCCCGAACACTGAAGCTTTCTTT
CSSSRGFPNTEAFF
>many|TRBJ2-7|TRBV28|TRBD2
TGTGCCAGCAGTTCTAGCGGGAGCGCCCACTACGAGCAGTACTTC
CASSSSGSAHYEQYF
>many|TRBJ2-5|TRBV12-3/TRBV12-4|TRBD2
TGTGCCAGCAGTCCCCCGGGACTAGCGGCGTCAGAGACCCAGTACTTC
CASSPPGLAASETQYF
>many|TRBJ1-6|TRBV5-5|.
TGTGCCAGCAGCTTGGGTACAGGTGACCTCCACTTT
CASSLGTGDLHF
>few|TRBJ2-3|TRBV29-1|.
TGCAGCGCCGACGGTGGTAGCACAGATACGCAGTATTTT
CSADGGSTDTQYF
>.|TRBJ2-3|TRBV6-1|TRBD1
TGTGCCAGCAGTATCCTTGGACAGGGGGGGGATAATACGCAGTATTTT
CASSILGQGGDNTQYF
>many|TRBJ1-1|TRBV7-9|.
TGTGCCAGCTTCTTGGAGGCTTTCTTT
CASFLEAFF
>many|TRBJ2-7|TRBV28|TRBD2
TGTGCCAGCAGACACCTAGCGGCCCCCTACGAGCAGTACTTC
CASRHLAAPYEQYF
>many|TRBJ2-7|TRBV12-3/TRBV12-4|.
TGTGCCAGCAGTTTTAGGGACCCAGACTACGAGCAGTACTTC
CASSFRDPDYEQYF
>many|TRBJ1-6|TRBV27|.
TGTGCCAGCAGTTTACCGGACTCGGGGTCACCCCTCCACTTT
CASSLPDSGSPLHF
>many|TRBJ2-1|TRBV28|.
TGTGCCAGCAGAGACGGCGGGTTGGGTGAGCAGTTCTTC
CASRDGGLGEQFF
>many|TRBJ2-3|TRBV7-7|TRBD1
TGTGCTAGCAGCCTGGGACAGGGAAGCGCAGATACGCAGTATTTT
CASSLGQGSADTQYF
>medium-sized|TRBJ2-1|TRBV6-5|.
TGTGCCAGCAGTCTTCAGGACCGCTCCTACAATGAGCAGTTCTTC
CASSLQDRSYNEQFF
>once|TRBJ2-5|TRBV20-1|TRBD2
TGCAGTGCTAGAGATTCGAGTAGCGGGAGTGGGACCAAGTACTTC
CSARDSSSGSGTKYF
>many|TRBJ2-1|TRBV28|TRBD2
TGTGCCAGCAGTTTATGGGGACTAGCGGGAGGCAATGAGCAGTTCTTC
CASSLWGLAGGNEQFF
>many|TRBJ2-2|TRBV6-2/TRBV6-3|.
TGTGCCAGCAGTAAAAAGGGCACCGGGGAGCTGTTTTTT
CASSKKGTGELFF
>many|TRBJ1-4|TRBV5-1|TRBD1
TGCGCCAGCAGCACTGGACAGGATGAAAAACTGTTTTTT
CASSTGQDEKLFF
>.|TRBJ2-1|TRBV7-9|TRBD1
TGTGCCAGCAGATTAGGGCCGGGACAGGGAGACAATGAGCAGTTCTTC
CASRLGPGQGDNEQFF
>many|TRBJ1-5|TRBV4-3|.
TGCGCCAGCAGCCAAGAATTGGGCAGGGGAGGCTATCAGCCCCAGCATTTT
CASSQELGRGGYQPQHF
>few|TRBJ2-7|TRBV18|TRBD2
TGTGCCAGCTCCGAACTAGCGGGAGCTGGCGAGCAGTACTTC
CASSELAGAGEQYF
>many|TRBJ2-4|TRBV20-1|TRBD2
TGCAGTGCTGGGCGACTAGCGGGAGTTGCCAAAAACATTCAGTACTTC
CSAGRLAGVAKNIQYF
>.|TRBJ2-2|TRBV5-1|.
TGCGCCAGCAACGGGGGGAACACCGGGGAGCTGTTTTTT
CASNGGNTGELFF
>few|TRBJ2-5|TRBV7-2|.
TGTGCCAGCAGCTTATTGACAGGGGAGGGGACCCAGTACTTC
CASSLLTGEGTQYF
>.|TRBJ2-3|TRBV6-1|.
TGTGCCAGCAGGGACGGTAGCACAGATACGCAGTATTTT
CASRDGSTDTQYF
>few|TRBJ2-1|TRBV12-3/TRBV12-4|.
TGTGCCAGCACCCCTAGGGATGAGCAGTTCTTC
CASTPRDEQFF
>.|TRBJ2-2|TRBV24-1|TRBD2
TGTGCCACCAGTGATGGGACTAGCGGGAACACCGGGGAGCTGTTTTTT
CATSDGTSGNTGELFF
>many|TRBJ1-1|TRBV7-2|.
TGTGCCAGCAGCTTAGAGTCGACGAGACTTGAAGCTTTCTTT
CASSLESTRLEAFF
>many|TRBJ2-7|TRBV27|.
TGTGCCAGCAGTTTGGTCCCCTCCTACGAGCAGTACTTC
CASSLVPSYEQYF
>few|TRBJ2-1|TRBV7-2|TRBD2
TGTGCCAGCAGCTTAAATAGCGGGAGCAATGAGCAGTTCTTC
CASSLNSGSNEQFF
>.|TRBJ2-1|TRBV20-1|TRBD2
TGCAGTGCTGGAAGGACTAGCCGCAATGAGCAGTTCTTC
CSAGRTSRNEQFF
>many|TRBJ2-1|TRBV6-2/TRBV6-3|TRBD1
TGTGCCAGCAGCCACAGGGGGACCTCCTACAATGAGCAGTTCTTC
CASSHRGTSYNEQFF
>many|TRBJ2-7|TRBV10-3|.
TGTGCCATCAGTGAGTCGACGTACGAGCAGTACTTC
CAISESTYEQYF
>many|TRBJ2-7|TRBV12-3/TRBV12-4|TRBD2
TGTGCCAGCAATCTCCTGGGCGGGAGCTCCTACGAGCAGTACTTC
CASNLLGGSSYEQYF
>.|TRBJ2-7|TRBV5-6|.
TGTGCCAGCAGCTCGGGCCTCTACGAGCAGTACTTC
CASSSGLYEQYF
>medium-sized|TRBJ1-6|TRBV18|.
TGTGCCAGCTCACCTTATTCCAGGGGACTCCACTTT
CASSPYSRGLHF